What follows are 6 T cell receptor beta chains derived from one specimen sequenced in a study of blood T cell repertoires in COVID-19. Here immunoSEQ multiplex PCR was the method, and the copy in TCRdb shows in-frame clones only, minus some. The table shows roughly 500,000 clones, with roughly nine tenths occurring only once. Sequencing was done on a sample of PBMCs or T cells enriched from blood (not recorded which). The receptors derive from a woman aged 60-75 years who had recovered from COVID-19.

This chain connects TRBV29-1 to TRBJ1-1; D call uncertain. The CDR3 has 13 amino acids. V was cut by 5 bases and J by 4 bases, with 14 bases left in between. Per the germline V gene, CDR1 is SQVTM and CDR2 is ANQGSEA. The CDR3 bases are TGCAGCGTTTTTCTTACCCTAGGCACTGAAGCTTTCTTT. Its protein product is CSVFLTLGTEAFF.

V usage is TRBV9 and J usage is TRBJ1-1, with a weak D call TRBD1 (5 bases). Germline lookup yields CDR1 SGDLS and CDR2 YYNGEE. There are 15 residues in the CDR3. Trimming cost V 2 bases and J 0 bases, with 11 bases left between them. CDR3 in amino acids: CASSVTTAMNTEAFF. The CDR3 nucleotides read TGTGCCAGCAGCGTTACGACAGCGATGAACACTGAAGCTTTCTTT.

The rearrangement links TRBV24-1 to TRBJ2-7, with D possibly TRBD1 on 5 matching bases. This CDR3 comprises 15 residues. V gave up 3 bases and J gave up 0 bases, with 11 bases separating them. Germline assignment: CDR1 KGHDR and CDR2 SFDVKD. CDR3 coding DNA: TGTGCCACCAGTGATAGCACAGGTACCTCCTACGAGCAGTACTTC. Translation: CATSDSTGTSYEQYF.

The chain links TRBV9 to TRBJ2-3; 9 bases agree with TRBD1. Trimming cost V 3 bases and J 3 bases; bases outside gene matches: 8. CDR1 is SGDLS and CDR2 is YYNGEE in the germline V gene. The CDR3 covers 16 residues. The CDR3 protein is CASSAQGALGTDTQYF. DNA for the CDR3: TGTGCCAGCAGCGCACAGGGGGCGCTTGGGACAGATACGCAGTATTTT. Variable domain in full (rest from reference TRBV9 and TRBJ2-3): DSGVTQTPKHLITATGQRVTLRCSPRSGDLSVYWYQQSLDQGLQFLIQYYNGEERAKGNILERFSAQQFPDLHSELNLSSLELGDSALYFCASSAQGALGTDTQYFGPGTRLTVL.

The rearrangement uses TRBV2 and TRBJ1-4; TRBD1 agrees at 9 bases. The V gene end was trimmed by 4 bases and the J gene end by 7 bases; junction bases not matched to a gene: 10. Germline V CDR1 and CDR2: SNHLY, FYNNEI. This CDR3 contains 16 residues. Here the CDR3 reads CASSGTPGTGSEKLFF. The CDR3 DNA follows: TGTGCCAGCAGTGGGACCCCGGGGACAGGGAGTGAAAAACTGTTTTTT.

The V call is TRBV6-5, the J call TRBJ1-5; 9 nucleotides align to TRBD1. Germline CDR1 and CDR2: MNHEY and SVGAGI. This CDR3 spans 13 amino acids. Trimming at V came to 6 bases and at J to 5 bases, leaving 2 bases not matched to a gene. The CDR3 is CASSRDRDQPQHF. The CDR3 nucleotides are TGTGCCAGCAGCCGGGACAGGGATCAGCCCCAGCATTTT.